The 19 T cell receptor beta chains presented below share a single source sample, sequenced in a study of T cell responses to AZD1222 COVID-19 vaccine. Clones were sequenced by immunoSEQ multiplex PCR, and TCRdb holds only the in-frame ones, with some missing. This table has 110,000 or so clones, nearly 90% appearing once. The sample consisted of peripheral blood, taken on day 0 of MenACWY control vaccination. The origin of the receptors is an adult in good health.

This chain links TRBV6-2 or TRBV6-3 with TRBJ2-7; 8 nucleotides match TRBD1. Trimming cost V 0 bases and J 0 bases; bases outside gene matches: 7. The length of the CDR3 is 17 residues. Germline loops: CDR1 MNHEY, CDR2 SVGEGT. Here the CDR3 reads CASSYSGRTGFSYEQYF. CDR3 DNA: TGTGCCAGCAGTTACTCAGGCAGGACAGGGTTCTCCTACGAGCAGTACTTC.

This chain connects TRBV15 to TRBJ1-2; the match to TRBD1 covers 10 bases. V lost 6 bases and J lost 8; bases outside the gene matches: 9. Germline lookup yields CDR1 LNHNV and CDR2 YYDKDF (reference sequence). CDR3 length: 14 amino acids. The CDR3 region is CATRELGQGPGYTF. The CDR3 region has the DNA TGTGCCACCAGGGAGTTGGGACAGGGGCCGGGCTACACCTTC.

V gene TRBV24-1 combines with J gene TRBJ1-5; D gene unclear. The CDR3 covers 14 residues. Germline V CDR1 and CDR2: KGHDR, SFDVKD. With 7 bases removed from V and 2 bases from J, the gap between germline ends came to 11 bases. The CDR3 loop reads CATSLVAGNQPQHF. CDR3 sequence (DNA): TGTGCCACCAGCCTTGTAGCGGGCAATCAGCCCCAGCATTTT.

This clone was seen just once. V usage is TRBV6-5 and J usage is TRBJ2-7; TRBD1 agrees at 8 bases. The CDR3 loop spans 14 amino acids. The V segment lost 2 bases and the J segment 4 bases; nucleotides outside the gene matches: 4. Germline lookup yields CDR1 MNHEY and CDR2 SVGAGI. The CDR3 DNA sequence: TGTGCCAGCAGTTACCGACAGGGGTGGTACGAGCAGTACTTC. Protein product: CASSYRQGWYEQYF.

This clone was detected once. This sequence joins TRBV24-1 and TRBJ2-1, with D hard to call. Germline assignment: CDR1 KGHDR and CDR2 SFDVKD. V lost 4 bases and J 1 base, leaving 7 bases between the germline ends. The CDR3 spans 14 residues. The CDR3 region has the DNA TGTGCCACCAGTGACTTCAAATCCTACAATGAGCAGTTCTTC. It yields the protein CATSDFKSYNEQFF.

The rearrangement joins TRBV9 to TRBJ1-2, with 7 bases aligning to TRBD1. Germline lookup yields CDR1 SGDLS and CDR2 YYNGEE. The CDR3 has 17 amino acids. V lost 0 bases to trimming and J lost 4 bases; unmatched junction nucleotides: 12. The CDR3 loop reads CASSVDIRQGVGYGYTF. The CDR3 nucleotides read TGTGCCAGCAGCGTAGACATAAGACAGGGAGTAGGCTATGGCTACACCTTC.

The chain has TRBV3-1 (or the pseudogene TRBV3-2) and TRBJ2-7; 8 positions match TRBD2. The trim removed 4 bases at V and 5 bases at J, leaving 16 bases unmatched. CDR1 is LGHDT, CDR2 YNNKEL, per germline (reference sequence). The length of the CDR3 is 17 residues. CDR3 sequence: CASSPIAPGGSSNEQYF. CDR3 coding DNA: TGTGCCAGCAGCCCCATAGCGCCGGGGGGGAGCAGCAACGAGCAGTACTTC.

CDR3 sequence (DNA): TGTGCCAGCAGCCTGACGGCCGCTAACTATGGCTACACCTTC. Its translation: CASSLTAANYGYTF. V and J are TRBV7-9 and TRBJ1-2; D call uncertain. CDR1 SEHNR and CDR2 FQNEAQ come from the germline V gene (reference sequence). The CDR3 runs to 14 residues. Trimming left V 5 bases short and J 0 bases short, with 10 bases between.

The chain employs TRBV2 and TRBJ2-1, with D maybe TRBD1 (5 bases). The CDR3 covers 13 residues. The V end was cut by 4 bases, the J end by 5 bases, with 9 bases between. The germline V gene has CDR1 SNHLY and CDR2 FYNNEI. The CDR3 DNA follows: TGTGCCAGCAGTGCGGACACAGACAATGAGCAGTTCTTC. It codes for CASSADTDNEQFF.

The J gene is TRBJ2-7, the V gene TRBV28, with D possibly TRBD1 on 5 matching bases. Germline loops: CDR1 MDHEN, CDR2 SYDVKM. The V gene lost 6 bases and the J gene lost 0 bases, with 9 bases spanning the gap. This CDR3 region has 13 residues. CDR3 protein: CASRGPLSYEQYF. As DNA, the CDR3 is TGTGCCAGCAGGGGGCCCCTCTCCTACGAGCAGTACTTC.

The chain combines TRBV7-9 with TRBJ2-1, with no clear D. The CDR3 extends over 15 amino acids. CDR1 is SEHNR, CDR2 FQNEAQ, per germline (reference sequence). The ends were cut back, 0 bases at V and 0 bases at J, with 6 bases in the middle. CDR3 sequence: CASSLARSSYNEQFF. The CDR3 DNA reads TGTGCCAGCAGCTTAGCCAGGAGCTCCTACAATGAGCAGTTCTTC.

The CDR3 is CASSDVSEDEQYF. The CDR3 coding sequence is TGTGCCAGCAGTGATGTTAGCGAGGACGAGCAGTACTTC. The chain couples TRBV2 to TRBJ2-7; perhaps TRBD2 as D (5 bases). V was shortened by 3 bases and J by 5 bases, with 11 bases between the two germline ends. This CDR3 has 13 residues. Germline CDR1 is SNHLY and CDR2 is FYNNEI. The variable domain in full, completed from reference TRBV2 and TRBJ2-7, reads EPEVTQTPSHQVTQMGQEVILRCVPISNHLYFYWYRQILGQKVEFLVSFYNNEISEKSEIFDDQFSVERPDGSNFTLKIRSTKLEDSAMYFCASSDVSEDEQYFGPGTRLTVT.

The chain employs TRBV6-5 and TRBJ1-5; D is unresolved. The CDR3 runs 14 residues. The V gene's germline CDR1 is MNHEY and CDR2 SVGAGI. The ends were cut back, 7 bases at V and 0 bases at J, with 10 bases in the middle. The CDR3 here is CASISEHSNQPQHF. Written as DNA, the CDR3 is TGTGCCAGCATTTCAGAACATAGCAATCAGCCCCAGCATTTT.

The J gene is TRBJ1-1, the V gene TRBV4-3; D not certain. V lost 0 bases and J 4 bases, leaving 6 bases between the germline ends. CDR1 and CDR2 (germline): LGHNA, YSLEER. CDR3 size: 13 residues. The CDR3 DNA reads as TGCGCCAGCAGCCAAGACTTTCTCACTGAAGCTTTCTTT. The encoded protein is CASSQDFLTEAFF.

For the CDR3, the DNA is TGTGCCAGCATCGCAGGGGACGGGGAGCTGTTTTTT. Translated, it gives CASIAGDGELFF. V and J are TRBV6-5 and TRBJ2-2; a possible D gene is TRBD1 (6 bases). Between the trimmed V and J ends, which lost 7 bases and 7 bases, there was a span of 10 bases. The CDR3 runs to 12 residues. The germline V gene has CDR1 MNHEY and CDR2 SVGAGI.

The chain couples TRBV7-2 to TRBJ1-6, with 8 positions matching TRBD1. This CDR3 has 18 residues. With V trimmed by 5 bases and J by 0 bases, 9 bases remained unmatched. Germline V gene lookup returns CDR1 SGHTA and CDR2 FQGNSA. The CDR3 nucleotides read TGTGCCAGCAGCCCTGGACAGGGTATTAGCTCCTATAATTCACCCCTCCACTTT. This codes for CASSPGQGISSYNSPLHF.

This clone appeared once. This sequence joins TRBV2 and TRBJ2-1; maybe TRBD1 (5 bases). The CDR3 length is 12 residues. The germline gives CDR1 SNHLY, CDR2 FYNNEI. The germline V and J ends were trimmed by 6 bases and 7 bases, with 10 bases remaining between them. CDR3: CASRAGWNEQFF. CDR3 sequence (DNA): TGTGCCAGCAGGGCAGGGTGGAATGAGCAGTTCTTC. The full variable domain, rest sourced from reference TRBV2 and TRBJ2-1, is EPEVTQTPSHQVTQMGQEVILRCVPISNHLYFYWYRQILGQKVEFLVSFYNNEISEKSEIFDDQFSVERPDGSNFTLKIRSTKLEDSAMYFCASRAGWNEQFFGPGTRLTVL.

V and J are TRBV5-1 and TRBJ1-2; D perhaps matches TRBD1 (5 bases). V gave up 4 bases and J gave up 0 bases, with 13 bases separating them. The V gene's germline CDR1 is SGHRS and CDR2 YFSETQ. The CDR3 spans 15 residues. CDR3 DNA: TGCGCCAGCAGCGTTGGGACTGCGACTAACTATGGCTACACCTTC. Its translation is CASSVGTATNYGYTF.

V usage is TRBV11-2 and J usage is TRBJ1-1; no firm D call. Trimming took off 2 bases at V and 6 bases at J, with 7 bases between the two ends. The germline V gene encodes CDR1 SGHAT and CDR2 FQNNGV. The CDR3 extends over 12 amino acids. The CDR3 region is CASSLLSSEAFF. The CDR3, as DNA: TGTGCCAGCAGCTTACTAAGCTCTGAAGCTTTCTTT.